The 9 T cell receptor beta chains reported below all come from one sample, sequenced in a study of PD-1 blockade in mismatch repair-deficient tumors. Profiled with immunoSEQ multiplex PCR; TCRdb holds only in-frame clones, not every one. The data show tens of thousands of clones, with approximately 80% seen just once and around 3.4% held by the top ten. The sample here was peripheral blood, taken 4 weeks after starting pembrolizumab. The source of these receptors is an adult with mismatch repair-deficient cancer.

This chain connects TRBV9 to TRBJ2-3; D possibly corresponds to TRBD1 (5 bases). This CDR3 is 15 amino acids long. The V gene lost 4 bases and the J gene lost 2 bases, with 14 bases spanning the gap. The germline V gene encodes CDR1 SGDLS and CDR2 YYNGEE. This CDR3 is CASSIQTAPTDTQYF. The CDR3 region has the DNA TGTGCCAGCAGCATACAGACAGCCCCCACAGATACGCAGTATTTT.

The chain links TRBV30 to TRBJ2-1; maybe TRBD1 (5 bases). The germline V gene has CDR1 GTSNPN and CDR2 SVGIG (reference sequence). The CDR3 runs 12 residues. The ends were cut back, 3 bases at V and 9 bases at J, with 12 bases in the middle. As DNA, the CDR3 is TGTGCCTGGAGCGGTGGGGCGATTGAGCAGTTCTTC. This codes for CAWSGGAIEQFF. Full variable domain (outside the CDR3, taken from reference TRBV30 and TRBJ2-1): SQTIHQWPATLVQPVGSPLSLECTVEGTSNPNLYWYRQAAGRGLQLLFYSVGIGQISSEVPQNLSASRPQDRQFILSSKKLLLSDSGFYLCAWSGGAIEQFFGPGTRLTVL.

The chain couples TRBV27 to TRBJ1-1, with D hard to call. Per the germline V gene, CDR1 is MNHEY and CDR2 is SMNVEV (reference sequence). The CDR3 runs 15 residues. V lost 5 bases and J 8 bases, leaving 21 bases between the germline ends. The CDR3 DNA sequence: TGTGCCAGCAGTGACCCGGGGAAAGGGCCCGGAGAAGCTTTCTTT. Translating gives CASSDPGKGPGEAFF.

The gene calls are TRBV19 and TRBJ1-1; weak D call: TRBD1 (5 bases). V was shortened by 10 bases and J by 1 base, with 22 bases between the two germline ends. Per germline, CDR1 LNHDA and CDR2 SQIVND (reference sequence). The CDR3 consists of 16 residues. CDR3 nucleotide sequence: TGTGCCATAAGGGGAGGGTGGGTGGTAGGGAACACTGAAGCTTTCTTT. Encoded protein: CAIRGGWVVGNTEAFF.

This chain joins TRBV6-6 and TRBJ2-7; possibly TRBD2 for D (6 bases). The CDR3 loop spans 13 amino acids. V lost 0 bases and J 5 bases, leaving 8 bases between the germline ends. CDR1 and CDR2 from the germline V gene are MNHNY and SVGAGI (reference sequence). The CDR3 sequence: CASSYSSGDEQYF. For the CDR3, the DNA is TGTGCCAGCAGTTACTCCTCGGGGGACGAGCAGTACTTC.

A single count supports this clone. The chain recombines TRBV6-5 with TRBJ2-2, with no clear D. The CDR3 runs 15 residues. Germline CDR1 is MNHEY and CDR2 is SVGAGI. V lost 0 bases and J lost 5, with 10 bases in between. CDR3 nucleotide sequence: TGTGCCAGCAGTTACTCTATCCCTACTACCGGGGAGCTGTTTTTT. It is translated as CASSYSIPTTGELFF.

This chain uses TRBV5-1 with TRBJ2-3; TRBD2 agrees at 9 bases. V gave up 4 bases and J gave up 4 bases; unmatched junction bases: 7. This CDR3 has 15 residues. Germline CDR1 reads SGHRS; CDR2 reads YFSETQ. CDR3 sequence reads: CASSLLAGRADTQYF. CDR3 nucleotide sequence: TGCGCCAGCAGCCTCCTAGCGGGACGGGCAGATACGCAGTATTTT.

The rearrangement links TRBV4-1 to TRBJ2-7; D is perhaps TRBD2 (6 bases). This CDR3 is 14 amino acids long. Germline V CDR1 and CDR2: MGHRA, YSYEKL. The V end was cut by 1 base, the J end by 6 bases, with 13 bases between. CDR3 region: CASSQVVAGTEQYF. In nucleotides, the CDR3 is TGCGCCAGCAGCCAAGTGGTTGCGGGAACCGAGCAGTACTTC.

This sequence joins TRBV4-1 and TRBJ2-7; 7 nucleotides agree with TRBD2. CDR3 length: 16 amino acids. Germline CDR1 MGHRA, CDR2 YSYEKL. Trimming cost V 1 base and J 3 bases; bases outside gene matches: 9. In DNA, the CDR3 is TGCGCCAGCAGCCAAGGAATTGGACTAGGTTACTACGAGCAGTACTTC. This codes for CASSQGIGLGYYEQYF.